Presented here are 30 T cell receptor beta chains from one specimen sequenced in a study of blood T cell repertoires in COVID-19. Measured with immunoSEQ multiplex PCR; TCRdb has only the in-frame clones, and not every one. The data contain 200,000 to 250,000 clones, 84% of them seen just once; the ten biggest clones take up 4%. The sequencing input was peripheral blood. These receptors came from a man aged 50 or older with acute or convalescent COVID-19.

The chain combines TRBV15 with TRBJ1-5; D not certain. The CDR3 covers 13 residues. CDR1 LNHNV and CDR2 YYDKDF come from the germline V gene (reference sequence). V shed 3 bases and J shed 6 bases, with 9 bases lying between them. The CDR3 DNA sequence: TGTGCCACCAGCAGGCGGGGAGGTCAGCCCCAGCATTTT. It is translated as CATSRRGGQPQHF.

This chain links TRBV30 with TRBJ1-2; TRBD1 matches at 7 bases. The germline V gene encodes CDR1 GTSNPN and CDR2 SVGIG (reference sequence). With 3 bases clipped from V and 1 base from J, the junction kept 5 bases outside the gene matches. The CDR3 has 14 residues. CDR3 in amino acids: CAWSPTGSNYGYTF. CDR3 nucleotide sequence: TGTGCCTGGAGCCCGACAGGGAGTAACTATGGCTACACCTTC.

CDR3 sequence (DNA): TGCGCCAGCAGCTTCGGGCAGGGGGTCATTCATGGCTACACCTTC. Amino acids: CASSFGQGVIHGYTF. V is TRBV5-1 and J is TRBJ1-2; 7 bases are a match to TRBD1. The length of the CDR3 is 15 residues. Trimming took 2 bases from V and 6 from J; bases not matched to a gene: 10. The germline V gene has CDR1 SGHRS and CDR2 YFSETQ. The full variable domain, completed using reference TRBV5-1 and TRBJ1-2, is KAGVTQTPRYLIKTRGQQVTLSCSPISGHRSVSWYQQTPGQGLQFLFEYFSETQRNKGNFPGRFSGRQFSNSRSEMNVSTLELGDSALYLCASSFGQGVIHGYTFGSGTRLTVV.

The V and J genes are TRBV20-1 and TRBJ1-2; D is undetermined. Germline lookup yields CDR1 DFQATT and CDR2 SNEGSKA (reference sequence). The CDR3 runs to 10 residues. Trimming pared 6 bases from V and 8 bases from J, leaving 10 bases between. CDR3 region: CSALAAGYTF. CDR3 sequence (DNA): TGCAGTGCCCTTGCGGCAGGCTACACCTTC.

This chain uses TRBV3-1 (or the pseudogene TRBV3-2) with TRBJ1-6; 7 bases match TRBD1. The germline V gene has CDR1 LGHDT and CDR2 YNNKEL (reference sequence). V gave up 3 bases and J gave up 7 bases; unmatched junction bases: 6. The length of the CDR3 is 15 residues. Written as DNA, the CDR3 is TGTGCCAGCAGCCATGCGGGACAGAAAAATTCACCCCTCCACTTT. The encoded protein is CASSHAGQKNSPLHF.

The rearrangement joins TRBV5-1 to TRBJ2-7, with 9 bases matching TRBD1. This CDR3 has 15 residues. J lost 5 bases, V lost 4 bases, and 10 bases had no gene match. CDR1 and CDR2 from the germline V gene are SGHRS and YFSETQ. The CDR3 region has the DNA TGCGCCAGCAGCGTTTCGGGGACAGGGCGCCACGAGCAGTACTTC. Its protein product is CASSVSGTGRHEQYF.

J is TRBJ2-5 and V is TRBV27; D ambiguous. The germline V and J ends were trimmed by 4 bases and 4 bases, with 7 bases remaining between them. The CDR3 runs 12 residues. The germline CDR1 and CDR2 sequences are MNHEY and SMNVEV (reference sequence). The CDR3 DNA sequence: TGTGCCAGCAGTTCCCCGGGAGAGACCCAGTACTTC. Translating it yields CASSSPGETQYF.

This clone was counted once. The chain carries TRBV18 and TRBJ1-1; the D gene is possibly TRBD1 (5 bases). The CDR3 has 14 residues. Germline CDR1 reads KGHSH; CDR2 reads LQKENI. Trimming took off 4 bases at V and 5 bases at J, with 14 bases between the two ends. CDR3 in DNA: TGTGCCAGCTCACTGGACATAATCGGAACTGAAGCTTTCTTT. This sequence encodes CASSLDIIGTEAFF.

The J gene is TRBJ2-3, the V gene TRBV6-6; D is perhaps TRBD1 (6 bases). Germline CDR1 is MNHNY and CDR2 is SVGAGI (reference sequence). V was shortened by 2 bases and J by 6 bases, with 6 bases between the two germline ends. This CDR3 has 12 residues. CDR3 nucleotides: TGTGCCAGCAGTTACAGGGGGGATACGCAGTATTTT. Its protein product is CASSYRGDTQYF.

This clone was seen just once. This sample includes further DNA sequences coding for the same CDR3. The chain uses TRBV19 and TRBJ1-5, with D possibly TRBD1 on 5 matching bases. This CDR3 spans 11 amino acids. The V end lost 6 bases, the J end lost 6 bases, and 6 bases lay between the germline ends. Germline V gives CDR1 LNHDA, CDR2 SQIVND (reference sequence). The CDR3 DNA follows: TGTGCCAGTAGCCAGGGTCAGCCCCAGCATTTT. Protein product: CASSQGQPQHF.

The chain carries TRBV7-8 and TRBJ2-1, with 9 bases lining up with TRBD1. The CDR3 covers 16 residues. Germline V gene data show CDR1 as SGHVS and CDR2 as FQNEAQ. Trimming at V came to 5 bases and at J to 8 bases, leaving 13 bases not matched to a gene. For the CDR3, the DNA is TGTGCCAGCAGCGAAGCCGGGACAGGGTTTTCGGATGAGCAGTTCTTC. Encoded protein: CASSEAGTGFSDEQFF.

V gene TRBV27 combines with J gene TRBJ2-5; 15 bases fit TRBD2. The ends lost 3 bases at V and 8 bases at J; junction bases unmatched: 7. Germline V CDR1 and CDR2: MNHEY, SMNVEV (reference sequence). The CDR3 is 16 amino acids. In nucleotides, the CDR3 is TGTGCCAGCAGTTTTTGGACTAGCGGGGGGGTGAAAACCCAGTACTTC. Its translation: CASSFWTSGGVKTQYF.

V gene TRBV30 combines with J gene TRBJ2-7; 14 bases match TRBD2. Trimming removed 2 bases from V and 3 bases from J; junction bases left unmatched: 3. The CDR3 consists of 15 residues. Germline CDR1 and CDR2: GTSNPN and SVGIG (reference sequence). CDR3 DNA: TGTGCCTGGAGTCAGGGACTAGCGGGAGTCTACGAGCAGTACTTC. As protein: CAWSQGLAGVYEQYF.

This chain links TRBV19 with TRBJ2-5, with D hard to call. Trimming removed 2 bases from V and 5 bases from J, with 15 bases in between. CDR3 length: 15 residues. CDR1 LNHDA and CDR2 SQIVND come from the germline V gene (reference sequence). The CDR3 is CASSILLLGVETQYF. CDR3 sequence (DNA): TGTGCCAGTAGTATACTATTACTGGGCGTGGAGACCCAGTACTTC.

V usage is TRBV5-3 and J usage is TRBJ1-2, with a tentative D call TRBD1 (5 bases). TRBV5-3 is identified as an open reading frame with a role that is uncertain. Deletions cut 4 bases from V and 7 bases from J, with 11 bases between. The CDR3 length is 12 residues. The CDR3 is CARSISRGGYTF. CDR3 nucleotide sequence: TGTGCCAGAAGCATTTCTAGGGGTGGCTACACCTTC.

The chain carries TRBV7-9 and TRBJ1-5; 8 bases agree with TRBD1. Germline trimming cut 5 bases from V and 0 bases from J; bases unmatched to any gene: 6. Germline V gene sequence: CDR1 SEHNR, CDR2 FQNEAQ (reference sequence). The CDR3 length is 16 residues. CDR3 amino acids: CASSRLTGVSNQPQHF. DNA of the CDR3: TGTGCCAGCAGCCGGTTGACAGGGGTTAGCAATCAGCCCCAGCATTTT.

The chain is built from TRBV5-5 and TRBJ2-3; a possible D gene is TRBD1 (6 bases). Germline lookup yields CDR1 SGHKS and CDR2 YYEKEE (reference sequence). V lost 6 bases and J lost 2, with 13 bases in between. The CDR3 runs 14 residues. The DNA of the CDR3 is TGTGCCAGCACCCGGACAGTGCCCACAGATACGCAGTATTTT. Protein product: CASTRTVPTDTQYF. The full variable domain, with the rest looked up from reference TRBV5-5 and TRBJ2-3, is DAGVTQSPTHLIKTRGQQVTLRCSPISGHKSVSWYQQVLGQGPQFIFQYYEKEERGRGNFPDRFSARQFPNYSSELNVNALLLGDSALYLCASTRTVPTDTQYFGPGTRLTVL.

This chain joins TRBV4-2 and TRBJ1-5, with 8 positions matching TRBD1. This CDR3 region has 14 residues. Germline assignment: CDR1 LGHNA and CDR2 YNFKEQ. With 4 bases clipped from V and 6 bases from J, the junction kept 5 bases outside the gene matches. The CDR3 here is CASSLDREGQPQHF. The CDR3 DNA reads as TGTGCCAGCAGCCTGGACAGGGAGGGTCAGCCCCAGCATTTT.

Here the CDR3 DNA reads TGTGCCAGCAGCTTAGGGGGGGGTAATGAAAAACTGTTTTTT. It specifies CASSLGGGNEKLFF. The rearrangement joins TRBV5-4 to TRBJ1-4; D is perhaps TRBD1 (6 bases). Between the trimmed V and J ends, which lost 2 bases and 4 bases, there was a span of 9 bases. Germline V gene sequence: CDR1 SGHNT, CDR2 YYREEE (reference sequence). The CDR3 totals 14 residues. The full variable domain, its missing parts supplied by reference TRBV5-4 and TRBJ1-4, is ETGVTQSPTHLIKTRGQQVTLRCSSQSGHNTVSWYQQALGQGPQFIFQYYREEENGRGNFPPRFSGLQFPNYSSELNVNALELDDSALYLCASSLGGGNEKLFFGSGTQLSVL.

This clone occurred a few times. V is TRBV9 and J is TRBJ1-2, with D possibly being TRBD1 (5 bases). The CDR3 is made up of 13 amino acids. V lost 0 bases and J lost 8, with 11 bases in between. CDR1 is SGDLS, CDR2 YYNGEE, per germline. CDR3 coding DNA: TGTGCCAGCAGCGTAGGGGGGGAGAGCGGCTACACCTTC. It encodes CASSVGGESGYTF. Full variable domain (missing parts from reference TRBV9 and TRBJ1-2): DSGVTQTPKHLITATGQRVTLRCSPRSGDLSVYWYQQSLDQGLQFLIQYYNGEERAKGNILERFSAQQFPDLHSELNLSSLELGDSALYFCASSVGGESGYTFGSGTRLTVV.

The rearrangement links TRBV19 to TRBJ2-6; TRBD1 aligns across 7 bases. This CDR3 has 16 amino acids. Losses at the gene ends were 4 bases for V and 2 bases for J; bases not matched to a gene: 5. Germline V gene data show CDR1 as LNHDA and CDR2 as SQIVND (reference sequence). The CDR3 nucleotides are TGTGCCAGTAGTACCTTCAGGGGGACTGGGGCCAACGTCCTGACTTTC. This sequence encodes CASSTFRGTGANVLTF.

The chain carries TRBV2 and TRBJ1-4; 9 bases match TRBD1. V lost 9 bases to trimming and J lost 0 bases; unmatched junction nucleotides: 11. The CDR3 has 17 amino acids. Germline V gene lookup returns CDR1 SNHLY and CDR2 FYNNEI. The CDR3 DNA reads TGTGCCAGTATACGAGGGACAGGGCCAGCAACTAATGAAAAACTGTTTTTT. This sequence encodes CASIRGTGPATNEKLFF.

J is TRBJ1-4 and V is TRBV27; TRBD1 matches at 8 bases. Germline V gene data show CDR1 as MNHEY and CDR2 as SMNVEV (reference sequence). V was clipped by 6 bases and J by 7 bases; unmatched bases: 7. This CDR3 spans 14 amino acids. CDR3 nucleotides: TGTGCCAGCAGCCCCGGGACAGGTCTTGAAAAACTGTTTTTT. Its translation is CASSPGTGLEKLFF. The variable domain in full, with the rest retrieved from reference TRBV27 and TRBJ1-4, is EAQVTQNPRYLITVTGKKLTVTCSQNMNHEYMSWYRQDPGLGLRQIYYSMNVEVTDKGDVPEGYKVSRKEKRNFPLILESPSPNQTSLYFCASSPGTGLEKLFFGSGTQLSVL.

The chain links TRBV9 to TRBJ2-7, with D uncertain. The V end was cut by 4 bases, the J end by 4 bases, with 6 bases between. Germline V gene data show CDR1 as SGDLS and CDR2 as YYNGEE. This CDR3 spans 11 amino acids. This CDR3 reads CASSTGYEQYF. DNA for the CDR3: TGTGCCAGCAGCACTGGTTACGAGCAGTACTTC.

This chain connects TRBV7-9 to TRBJ2-3; 7 bases map to TRBD1. The J segment lost 3 bases and the V segment lost 5 bases, leaving 11 bases of the junction unmatched. Germline V gives CDR1 SEHNR, CDR2 FQNEAQ (reference sequence). CDR3 length equals 16 residues. CDR3 DNA: TGTGCCAGCAGCCCACCCCCGGGACAGAATACAGATACGCAGTATTTT. Encoded protein: CASSPPPGQNTDTQYF.

This clone was detected once. The rearrangement links TRBV6-5 to TRBJ1-1; TRBD1 matches 10 bases. The CDR3 contains 15 residues. The ends lost 2 bases at V and 1 base at J; junction bases unmatched: 1. Germline CDR1 and CDR2: MNHEY and SVGAGI. CDR3 nucleotides: TGTGCCAGCAGTTACCGGGACAGGGGGAACACTGAAGCTTTCTTT. Its translation is CASSYRDRGNTEAFF.

The rearrangement links TRBV30 to TRBJ2-2; a weak D match, TRBD1 (5 bases). The V end was cut by 0 bases, the J end by 4 bases, with 18 bases between. CDR1 is GTSNPN, CDR2 SVGIG, per germline (reference sequence). The CDR3 has 17 residues. In nucleotides, the CDR3 is TGTGCCTGGAGTGTTGGGCACCTAAGACAGACCACCGGGGAGCTGTTTTTT. Protein product: CAWSVGHLRQTTGELFF.

The chain recombines TRBV5-5 with TRBJ1-1; no clear D gene. V gave up 6 bases and J gave up 3 bases, with 15 bases separating them. CDR3 length equals 14 residues. CDR1 is SGHKS, CDR2 YYEKEE, per germline (reference sequence). The CDR3 DNA sequence: TGTGCCAGCACCAAACCTGCTTCGGACACTGAAGCTTTCTTT. Translated: CASTKPASDTEAFF.

This sequence joins TRBV9 and TRBJ2-7; 10 positions match TRBD1. The CDR3 is made up of 12 amino acids. Looked up from germline, CDR1 is SGDLS and CDR2 is YYNGEE. J was trimmed by 7 bases and V by 3 bases; bases with no gene match: 1. The CDR3 region is CASSGTGGEQYF. In DNA form, the CDR3 reads TGTGCCAGCAGCGGGACAGGGGGGGAGCAGTACTTC.

This chain links TRBV5-1 with TRBJ1-6, with a weak D call TRBD1 (6 bases). CDR3 size: 16 residues. The germline gives CDR1 SGHRS, CDR2 YFSETQ. V was pared by 0 bases and J by 7 bases, with 14 bases between. The CDR3 reads CASSLASTGLNSPLHF. The CDR3 DNA sequence: TGCGCCAGCAGCTTGGCATCGACAGGCCTGAATTCACCCCTCCACTTT.